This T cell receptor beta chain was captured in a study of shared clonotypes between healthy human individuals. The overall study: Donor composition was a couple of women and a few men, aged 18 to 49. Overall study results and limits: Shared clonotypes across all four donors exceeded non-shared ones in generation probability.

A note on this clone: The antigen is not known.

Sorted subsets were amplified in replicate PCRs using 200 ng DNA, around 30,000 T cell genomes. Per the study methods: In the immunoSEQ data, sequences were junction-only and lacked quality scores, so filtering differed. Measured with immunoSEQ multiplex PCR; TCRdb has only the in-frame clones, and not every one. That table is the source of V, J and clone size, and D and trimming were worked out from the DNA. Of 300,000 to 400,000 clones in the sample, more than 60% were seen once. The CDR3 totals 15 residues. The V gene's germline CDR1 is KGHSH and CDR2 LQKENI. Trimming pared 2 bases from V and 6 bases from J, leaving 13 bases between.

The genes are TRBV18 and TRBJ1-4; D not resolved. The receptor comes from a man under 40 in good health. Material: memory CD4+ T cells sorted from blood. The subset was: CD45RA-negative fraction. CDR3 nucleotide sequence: TGTGCCAGCTCACCAGCTCCCGAGACATATGAAAAACTGTTTTTT. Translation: CASSPAPETYEKLFF.